The 10 T cell receptor beta chains in this list originate from one sample, sequenced in a study of cytomegalovirus exposure and HLA in healthy donors. The PCR employed 60 Vbeta primers together with 13 Jbeta primers. Using immunoSEQ multiplex PCR, the repertoire was profiled, and TCRdb retains in-frame clones only, with some absent. Here the sample spans about 160,000 clones, about 88% being singletons. The source material was PBMCs. Receptors originate from a man younger than 30 in good health and CMV-seropositive.

In this sample, this clone turned up a few times. The chain combines TRBV27 with TRBJ1-5, with D unclear. Germline V gene data show CDR1 as MNHEY and CDR2 as SMNVEV (reference sequence). The ends were cut back, 6 bases at V and 3 bases at J, with 6 bases in the middle. The CDR3 has 12 amino acids. This chain's CDR3 is CASSGVNQPQHF. The DNA for the CDR3 is TGTGCCAGCAGCGGGGTCAATCAGCCCCAGCATTTT.

The chain joins TRBV5-1 to TRBJ2-7, with TRBD1 identical over 9 bases. The CDR3 has 15 residues. In germline, CDR1 is SGHRS, CDR2 YFSETQ. Trimming cost V 4 bases and J 6 bases; bases outside gene matches: 11. Here the CDR3 reads CASSVGQGGLVEQYF. CDR3 sequence (DNA): TGCGCCAGCAGCGTGGGACAGGGTGGGCTCGTCGAGCAGTACTTC.

V usage is TRBV7-8 and J usage is TRBJ2-1; 16 bases are a match to TRBD2. CDR3 length: 16 residues. V shed 6 bases and J 7 bases; nucleotides not matched to a gene: 6. Germline V lookup: CDR1 SGHVS, CDR2 FQNEAQ. The CDR3 sequence is CASRTSGLAGGNEQFF. The CDR3 DNA reads TGTGCCAGCAGGACGTCGGGACTAGCGGGGGGGAATGAGCAGTTCTTC.

V gene TRBV19 combines with J gene TRBJ1-2; TRBD1 agrees at 12 bases. CDR1 and CDR2 from the germline V gene are LNHDA and SQIVND (reference sequence). V gave up 6 bases and J gave up 4 bases; unmatched junction bases: 6. CDR3 length equals 15 residues. CDR3 residues: CASSWGTGGTYGYTF. The CDR3 DNA sequence: TGTGCCAGTAGCTGGGGGACAGGGGGCACCTATGGCTACACCTTC. Supplemented by reference TRBV19 and TRBJ1-2, the full variable domain reads DGGITQSPKYLFRKEGQNVTLSCEQNLNHDAMYWYRQDPGQGLRLIYYSQIVNDFQKGDIAEGYSVSREKKESFPLTVTSAQKNPTAFYLCASSWGTGGTYGYTFGSGTRLTVV.

The chain has TRBV28 and TRBJ1-2; 9 nucleotides align to TRBD1. V gave up 3 bases and J gave up 6 bases; unmatched junction bases: 5. Germline lookup yields CDR1 MDHEN and CDR2 SYDVKM. The CDR3 runs to 14 residues. In nucleotides, the CDR3 is TGTGCCAGCAGTTTCCGACAGGGGGTTGATGGCTACACCTTC. This gives the protein CASSFRQGVDGYTF.

The CDR3 nucleotides are TGTGCCAGCAGTCCCGGGACTAGACACACAGATACGCAGTATTTT. Translating it yields CASSPGTRHTDTQYF. The rearrangement links TRBV27 to TRBJ2-3, with 8 bases fitting TRBD2. Germline CDR1 MNHEY, CDR2 SMNVEV (reference sequence). The length of the CDR3 is 15 residues. The ends lost 5 bases at V and 2 bases at J; junction bases unmatched: 6.

With respect to this clone: An end of the junction differs from the germline gene, which may be a read error. The CDR3 bases are TGTGCTAGCAGCCCCTGGGGAGCGCACAATGAGCAGTTCTTC. Protein product: CASSPWGAHNEQFF. This chain joins TRBV7-7 and TRBJ2-1; D may be TRBD2 (5 bases). The CDR3 extends over 14 amino acids. CDR1 is SSHAT, CDR2 FNYEAQ, per germline (reference sequence).

This clone was seen once. The J gene is TRBJ2-2, the V gene TRBV11-3, with D maybe TRBD2 (7 bases). This CDR3 has 15 residues. The V end was cut by 3 bases, the J end by 1 base, with 9 bases between. Germline CDR1 reads SGHNT; CDR2 reads YENEEA. CDR3 amino acids: CASSFGGQNTGELFF. As DNA, the CDR3 is TGTGCCAGCAGCTTCGGGGGGCAGAACACCGGGGAGCTGTTTTTT.

This clone showed up just once. This chain connects TRBV5-6 to TRBJ1-5; D is undetermined. CDR1 is SGHDT and CDR2 is YYEEEE in the germline V gene. CDR3 size: 14 residues. The germline V and J ends were trimmed by 3 bases and 5 bases, with 12 bases remaining between them. Written as DNA, the CDR3 is TGTGCCAGCAGCTCGGGTTTCCGGGATCAGCCCCAGCATTTT. Amino acid sequence: CASSSGFRDQPQHF.

V usage is TRBV29-1 and J usage is TRBJ1-6; D not resolved. Germline V gene data show CDR1 as SQVTM and CDR2 as ANQGSEA. This CDR3 comprises 13 residues. The germline V and J ends were trimmed by 4 bases and 10 bases, with 14 bases remaining between them. CDR3 sequence (DNA): TGCAGCGTTGGAGAGGGAGCCGACTCACCCCTCCACTTT. Translated, it gives CSVGEGADSPLHF. The entire variable domain, with the rest obtained from reference TRBV29-1 and TRBJ1-6, is as follows: SAVISQKPSRDICQRGTSLTIQCQVDSQVTMMFWYRQQPGQSLTLIATANQGSEATYESGFVIDKFPISRPNLTFSTLTVSNMSPEDSSIYLCSVGEGADSPLHFGNGTRLTVT.